The entry that follows covers one T cell receptor beta chain sequence. Its target is not known. This sample is part of a study of T cells after yellow fever vaccination. Study context: Low-cell-number fractions underwent preparation using SMART-Seq v4 Ultra Low Input. Broader study findings: The CD4 and CD8 compartments had a small share of their clonotypes in common. From the bulk population, abundant clonotypes could contaminate and appear within FACS-sorted repertoires.

Template switching by 5'RACE produced TCR cDNA, adding a universal primer site and UMIs. TCRdb reanalysed the 5' RACE reads using MiXCR and keeps one entry per CDR3 protein. Among about 310,000 distinct CDR3 sequences listed, approximately 3.9% were seen once. Germline V CDR1 and CDR2: LNHNV, YYDKDF (reference sequence). V was clipped by 4 bases and J by 4 bases, with 11 bases between them. This CDR3 contains 13 residues. J is TRBJ2-7 and V is TRBV15; TRBD2 might be the D (6 bases). The input for sequencing was PBMCs, taken on the day of the yellow fever booster vaccination. The TCR sequence derives from a man aged 18 to 29 who received the YFV17D yellow fever vaccine. The CDR3 DNA is TGTGCCACCAGCAACGCGGGGAGTTACGAGCAGTACTTC. This sequence encodes CATSNAGSYEQYF.